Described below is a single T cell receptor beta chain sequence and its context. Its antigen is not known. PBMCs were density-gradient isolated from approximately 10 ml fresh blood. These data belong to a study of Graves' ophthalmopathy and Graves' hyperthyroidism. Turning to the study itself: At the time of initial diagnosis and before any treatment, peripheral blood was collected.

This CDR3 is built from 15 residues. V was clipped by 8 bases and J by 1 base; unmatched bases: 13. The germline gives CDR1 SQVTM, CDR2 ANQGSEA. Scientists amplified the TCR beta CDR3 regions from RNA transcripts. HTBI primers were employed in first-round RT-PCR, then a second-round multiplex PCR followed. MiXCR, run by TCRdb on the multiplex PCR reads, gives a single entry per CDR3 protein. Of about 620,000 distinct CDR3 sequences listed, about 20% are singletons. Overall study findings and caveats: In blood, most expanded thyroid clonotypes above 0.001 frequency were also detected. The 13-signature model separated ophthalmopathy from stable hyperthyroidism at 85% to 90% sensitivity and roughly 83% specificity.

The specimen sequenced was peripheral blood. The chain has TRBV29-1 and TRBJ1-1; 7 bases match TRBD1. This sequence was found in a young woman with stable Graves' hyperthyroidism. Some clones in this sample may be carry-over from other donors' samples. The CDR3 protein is CSFVGSGGTNTEAFF. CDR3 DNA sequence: TGCAGCTTCGTCGGGTCAGGGGGGACGAACACTGAAGCTTTCTTT.